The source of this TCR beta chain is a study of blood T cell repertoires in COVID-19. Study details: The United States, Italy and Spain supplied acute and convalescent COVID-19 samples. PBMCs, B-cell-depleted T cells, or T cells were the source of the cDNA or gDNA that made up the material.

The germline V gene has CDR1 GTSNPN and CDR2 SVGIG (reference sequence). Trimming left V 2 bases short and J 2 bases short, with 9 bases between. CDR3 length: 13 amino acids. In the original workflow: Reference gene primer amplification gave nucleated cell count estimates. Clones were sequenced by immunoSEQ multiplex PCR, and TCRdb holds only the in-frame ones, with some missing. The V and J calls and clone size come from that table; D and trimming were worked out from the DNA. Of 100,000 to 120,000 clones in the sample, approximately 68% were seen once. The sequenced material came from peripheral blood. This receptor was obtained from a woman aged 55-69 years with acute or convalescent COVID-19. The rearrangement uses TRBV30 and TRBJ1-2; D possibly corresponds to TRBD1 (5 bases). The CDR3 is CAWSRRGNYGYTF. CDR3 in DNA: TGTGCCTGGAGTAGGAGGGGAAACTATGGCTACACCTTC.